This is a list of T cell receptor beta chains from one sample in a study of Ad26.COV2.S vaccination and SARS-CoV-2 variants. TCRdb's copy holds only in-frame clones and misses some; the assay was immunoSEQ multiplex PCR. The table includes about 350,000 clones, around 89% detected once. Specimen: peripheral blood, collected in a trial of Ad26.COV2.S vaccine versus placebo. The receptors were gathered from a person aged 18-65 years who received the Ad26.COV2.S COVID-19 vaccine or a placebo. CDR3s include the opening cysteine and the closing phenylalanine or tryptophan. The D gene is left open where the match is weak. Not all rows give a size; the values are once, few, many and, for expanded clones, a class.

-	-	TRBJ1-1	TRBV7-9	CASSYGNTEAFF	TGTGCCAGCAGCTATGGGAACACTGAAGCTTTCTTT
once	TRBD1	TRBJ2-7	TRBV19	CASSRTGAYEQYF	TGTGCCAGTAGTAGGACAGGGGCCTACGAGCAGTACTTC
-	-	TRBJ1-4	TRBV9	CASSPEGAFNEKLFF	TGTGCCAGCAGCCCAGAGGGCGCCTTTAATGAAAAACTGTTTTTT
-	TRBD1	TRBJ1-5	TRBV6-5	CASRAVDRGVQPQHF	TGTGCCAGCCGAGCGGTGGACAGGGGGGTCCAGCCCCAGCATTTT
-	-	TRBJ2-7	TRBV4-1	CASSQDTTDYEQYF	TGCGCCAGCAGCCAAGATACGACTGACTACGAGCAGTACTTC
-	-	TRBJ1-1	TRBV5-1	CASSHRSHTEAFF	TGCGCCAGCAGCCACCGATCACACACTGAAGCTTTCTTT
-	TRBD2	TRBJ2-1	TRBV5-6	CASSSRLAGVGNEQFF	TGTGCCAGCAGCTCCCGACTAGCGGGAGTGGGGAATGAGCAGTTCTTC
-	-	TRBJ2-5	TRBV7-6	CASSPRLVGETQYF	TGTGCCAGCAGCCCCCGACTAGTCGGGGAGACCCAGTACTTC
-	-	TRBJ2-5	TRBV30	CAWSVLGEETQYF	TGTGCCTGGAGTGTACTGGGCGAAGAGACCCAGTACTTC
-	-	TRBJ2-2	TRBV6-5	CASLGVTGELFF	TGTGCCAGTTTAGGGGTAACCGGGGAGCTGTTTTTT
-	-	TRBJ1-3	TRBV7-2	CASSLVRGGNTIYF	TGTGCCAGCAGCTTAGTCAGGGGTGGAAACACCATATATTTT
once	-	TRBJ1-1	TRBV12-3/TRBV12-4	CASSFGQNEAFF	TGTGCCAGCAGTTTTGGTCAGAATGAAGCTTTCTTT
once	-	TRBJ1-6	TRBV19	CASSMAKGSYNSPLHF	TGTGCCAGTAGTATGGCGAAAGGCTCCTATAATTCACCCCTCCACTTT
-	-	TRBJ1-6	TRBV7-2	CASSLVDVRNSPLHF	TGTGCCAGCAGCTTAGTGGATGTTAGGAATTCACCCCTCCACTTT
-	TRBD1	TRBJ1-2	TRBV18	CASSPYGQGDNYGYTF	TGTGCCAGCTCACCTTATGGACAGGGAGATAACTATGGCTACACCTTC
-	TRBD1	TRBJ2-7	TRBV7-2	CASSRQGSSYEQYF	TGTGCCAGCAGCAGACAGGGAAGCTCCTACGAGCAGTACTTC
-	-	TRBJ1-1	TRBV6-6	CASSSPIAQAFF	TGTGCCAGCAGTTCCCCGATAGCCCAAGCTTTCTTT
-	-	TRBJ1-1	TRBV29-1	CSVHRGLNTEAFF	TGCAGCGTTCATCGGGGGCTAAACACTGAAGCTTTCTTT
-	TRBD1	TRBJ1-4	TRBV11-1	CASSPGTAYEKLFF	TGTGCCAGCAGCCCCGGGACAGCGTATGAAAAACTGTTTTTT
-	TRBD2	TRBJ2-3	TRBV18	CASSAGTSGAGDTQYF	TGTGCCAGCTCCGCTGGGACTAGCGGGGCGGGAGATACGCAGTATTTT
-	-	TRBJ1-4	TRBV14	CASSSQRGTNEKLFF	TGTGCCAGCAGTTCACAGCGGGGGACTAATGAAAAACTGTTTTTT
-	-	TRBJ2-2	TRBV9	CASSVDGSFTGELFF	TGTGCCAGCAGCGTAGACGGCAGCTTCACCGGGGAGCTGTTTTTT